This T cell receptor (beta chain) was documented in a study of memory CD4+ T cells and cytomegalovirus serostatus. Study in general: This sample comes from healthy Belgian adults, under 10 CMV seropositive, about 23 seronegative. General study results and limits: Of around 160 reported CMV TCRbeta sequences, 67 were found in memory CD4+ repertoires.

As for this clone: Its cognate antigen is unknown.

The sort gate was single viable CD3+CD4+CD8-CD45RO+ cells for memory CD4+ T cells. Germline CDR1 is MNHNS and CDR2 is SASEGT. CDR3 length: 14 residues. V was clipped by 6 bases and J by 4 bases, with 14 bases between them. The protocol was immunoSEQ multiplex PCR, while the TCRdb copy is restricted to in-frame clones and leaves out a portion. The data hold under 55,000 clones, with roughly three quarters observed a single time. The chain employs TRBV6-1 and TRBJ2-3; D is unresolved. Specimen: memory CD4+ T cells from blood. This receptor was identified in an adult in good health and CMV-seronegative. CDR3 loop: CASSSMYGADTQYF. Written as DNA, the CDR3 is TGTGCCAGCAGCTCAATGTATGGGGCAGATACGCAGTATTTT.